Listed below are T cell receptor beta chains from one sample, sequenced in a study of STAT5B mutations in CD4+ large granular lymphocyte leukemia. Repertoires were generated with immunoSEQ multiplex PCR, while TCRdb's copy carries only in-frame clones and drops some. The data contain 15,000 to 20,000 clones, about four fifths of them singletons. The specimen was CD4+ T cells from blood buffy coats. The receptors derive from a human donor in good health. CDR3s leave out the opening cysteine and the closing phenylalanine or tryptophan. Fields, in order: J gene, V gene, CDR3 protein.

TRBJ2-3 TRBV10-3 AISDLSGSDTQY
TRBJ2-5 TRBV7-9 ASSLASGAGETQY
TRBJ2-3 TRBV6-5 ASSRQGFGTDTQY
TRBJ2-7 TRBV5-4 ASSPNSGSFHEQY
TRBJ2-3 TRBV7-8 ASSPRDTQY
TRBJ2-5 TRBV9 ASSVEGSGPQETQY
TRBJ2-2 TRBV6-5 ASSHRGLTGGELF
TRBJ2-1 TRBV6-6 ASTNPRKEQF
TRBJ2-7 TRBV6-1 ASSFGLEIYEQY
TRBJ1-2 TRBV29-1 SVETDRGLGYT
TRBJ2-3 TRBV7-9 ASSPLGGAASTDTQY
TRBJ2-3 TRBV5-4 ASSLGTSGTDTQY
TRBJ1-1 TRBV15 ATSRGGGMNTEAF
TRBJ1-3 TRBV7-2 ASSFSGNTIY
TRBJ1-5 TRBV2 ASSLGTGDQPQH
TRBJ2-7 TRBV6-5 ASRQQPWGEQY
TRBJ2-5 TRBV18 ASSPRSARQETQY
TRBJ2-7 TRBV2 ARRGGGSYEQY
TRBJ1-1 TRBV29-1 SVGQGRGEAF
TRBJ2-5 TRBV5-6 ASSIAGRLWETQY
TRBJ1-1 TRBV27 ASSTRQGWTEAF
TRBJ1-3 TRBV9 ASSVEGGSGNTIY
TRBJ1-1 TRBV7-8 ASSLAEATEAF
TRBJ1-4 TRBV25-1 ASSERRGRGGTNEKLF
TRBJ1-2 TRBV6-5 ASSGAAGAVGYT
TRBJ2-7 TRBV19 ASTQHAGESYEQY
TRBJ1-2 TRBV29-1 SVQGETKYGYT
TRBJ2-1 TRBV27 ASRRSGGTYNEQF
TRBJ2-1 TRBV2 ASSARDRYNEQF
TRBJ2-1 TRBV5-4 ASSLADREKQF
TRBJ1-1 TRBV7-8 ASSLPGGAAF
TRBJ2-3 TRBV29-1 SQGTNQDTQY
TRBJ2-1 TRBV10-3 AISEFNEQF
TRBJ2-4 TRBV10-2 ASRIATGQNIQY
TRBJ2-5 TRBV21-1 ASSKEGRETQY
TRBJ2-2 TRBV7-9 ASSRGQGATLSTGELF
TRBJ1-2 TRBV5-6 ASSSDREANYGYT
TRBJ2-1 TRBV30 AWGKLAGLEQF
TRBJ1-2 TRBV29-1 SVSSGGGYT